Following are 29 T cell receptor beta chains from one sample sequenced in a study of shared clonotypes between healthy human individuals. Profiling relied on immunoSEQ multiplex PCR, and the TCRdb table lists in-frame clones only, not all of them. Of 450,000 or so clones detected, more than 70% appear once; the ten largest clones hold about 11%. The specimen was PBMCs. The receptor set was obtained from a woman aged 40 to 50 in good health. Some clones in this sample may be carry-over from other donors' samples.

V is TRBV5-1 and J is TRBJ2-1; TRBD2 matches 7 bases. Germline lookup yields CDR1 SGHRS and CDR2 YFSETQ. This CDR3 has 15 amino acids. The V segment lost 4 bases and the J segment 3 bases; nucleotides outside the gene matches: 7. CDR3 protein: CASSKTSPDYNEQFF. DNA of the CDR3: TGCGCCAGCAGCAAGACTAGCCCTGACTACAATGAGCAGTTCTTC.

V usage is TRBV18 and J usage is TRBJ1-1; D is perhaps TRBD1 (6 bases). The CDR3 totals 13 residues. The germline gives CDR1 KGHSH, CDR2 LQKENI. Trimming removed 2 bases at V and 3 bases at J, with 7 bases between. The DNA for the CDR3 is TGTGCCAGCTCACCATCAGGGGACACTGAAGCTTTCTTT. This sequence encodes CASSPSGDTEAFF.

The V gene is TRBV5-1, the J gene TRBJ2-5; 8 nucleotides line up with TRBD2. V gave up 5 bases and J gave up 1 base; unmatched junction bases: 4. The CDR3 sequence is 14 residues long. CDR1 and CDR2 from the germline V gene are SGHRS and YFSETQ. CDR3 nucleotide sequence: TGCGCCAGCAGTTTCGGGACTAGCCAAGAGACCCAGTACTTC. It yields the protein CASSFGTSQETQYF.

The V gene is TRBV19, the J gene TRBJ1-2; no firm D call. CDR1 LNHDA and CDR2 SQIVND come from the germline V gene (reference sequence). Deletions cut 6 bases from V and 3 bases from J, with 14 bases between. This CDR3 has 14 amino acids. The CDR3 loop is CASSLRLGYYGYTF. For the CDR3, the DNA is TGTGCCAGTAGCCTGCGTTTGGGGTACTATGGCTACACCTTC.

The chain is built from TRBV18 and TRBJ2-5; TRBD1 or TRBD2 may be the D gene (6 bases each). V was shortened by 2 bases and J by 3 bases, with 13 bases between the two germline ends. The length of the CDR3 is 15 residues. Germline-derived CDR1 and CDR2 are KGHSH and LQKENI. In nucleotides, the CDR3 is TGTGCCAGCTCACCATCGGAGGGGGTGGAAGAGACCCAGTACTTC. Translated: CASSPSEGVEETQYF.

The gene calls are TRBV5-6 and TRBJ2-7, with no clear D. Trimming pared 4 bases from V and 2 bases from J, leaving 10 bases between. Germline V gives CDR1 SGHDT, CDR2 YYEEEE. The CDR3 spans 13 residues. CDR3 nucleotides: TGTGCCAGCAGCCCCGGGTGGACCTACGAGCAGTACTTC. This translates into CASSPGWTYEQYF.

In nucleotides, the CDR3 is TGTGCCAGCAGCTCCCGGGGCTCGAGCTCCTACAATGAGCAGTTCTTC. Translation: CASSSRGSSSYNEQFF. The chain employs TRBV7-2 and TRBJ2-1, with D possibly called TRBD1 or TRBD2 (5 bases each). This CDR3 contains 16 residues. Germline V gene sequence: CDR1 SGHTA, CDR2 FQGNSA. V lost 4 bases and J lost 0, with 13 bases in between.

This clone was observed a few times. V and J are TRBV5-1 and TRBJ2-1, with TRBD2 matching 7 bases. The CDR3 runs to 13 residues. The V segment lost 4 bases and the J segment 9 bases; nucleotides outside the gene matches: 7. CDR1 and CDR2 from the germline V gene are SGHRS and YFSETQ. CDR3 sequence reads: CASSIRTRVEQFF. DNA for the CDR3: TGCGCCAGCAGCATACGGACTAGGGTTGAGCAGTTCTTC.

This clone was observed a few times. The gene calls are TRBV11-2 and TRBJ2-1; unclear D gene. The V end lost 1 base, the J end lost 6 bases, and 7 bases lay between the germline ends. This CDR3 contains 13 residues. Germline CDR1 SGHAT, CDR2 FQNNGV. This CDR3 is CASSLGVLNEQFF. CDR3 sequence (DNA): TGTGCCAGCAGCTTAGGCGTTCTCAATGAGCAGTTCTTC. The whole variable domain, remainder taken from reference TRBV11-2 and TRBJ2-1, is EAGVAQSPRYKIIEKRQSVAFWCNPISGHATLYWYQQILGQGPKLLIQFQNNGVVDDSQLPKDRFSAERLKGVDSTLKIQPAKLEDSAVYLCASSLGVLNEQFFGPGTRLTVL.

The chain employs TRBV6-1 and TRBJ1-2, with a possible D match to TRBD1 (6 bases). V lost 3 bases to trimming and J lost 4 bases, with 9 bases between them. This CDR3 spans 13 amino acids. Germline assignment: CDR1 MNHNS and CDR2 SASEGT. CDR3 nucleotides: TGTGCCAGCAGTGACAGGGGCCCCTATGGCTACACCTTC. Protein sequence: CASSDRGPYGYTF.

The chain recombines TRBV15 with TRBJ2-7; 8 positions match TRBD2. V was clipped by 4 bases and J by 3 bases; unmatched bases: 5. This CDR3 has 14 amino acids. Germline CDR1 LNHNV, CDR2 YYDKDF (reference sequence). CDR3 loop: CATSNPGLDYEQYF. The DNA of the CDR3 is TGTGCCACCAGCAATCCGGGACTAGACTACGAGCAGTACTTC.

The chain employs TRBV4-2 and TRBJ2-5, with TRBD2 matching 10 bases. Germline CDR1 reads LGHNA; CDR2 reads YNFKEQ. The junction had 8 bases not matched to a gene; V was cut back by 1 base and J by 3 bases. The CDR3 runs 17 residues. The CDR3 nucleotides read TGTGCCAGCAGCCAAGGTGTGGGGCTAGCGGGGGAAGAGACCCAGTACTTC. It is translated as CASSQGVGLAGEETQYF.

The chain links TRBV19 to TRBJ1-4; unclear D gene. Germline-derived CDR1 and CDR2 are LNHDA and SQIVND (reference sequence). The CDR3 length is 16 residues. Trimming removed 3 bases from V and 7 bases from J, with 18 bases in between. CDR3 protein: CASSIRHVIIGEKLFF. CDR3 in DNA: TGTGCCAGTAGTATCCGACACGTGATAATCGGTGAAAAACTGTTTTTT.

CDR3 nucleotides: TGTGCCTGGACTAGCGGGACGCGCACAGATACGCAGTATTTT. Encoded protein: CAWTSGTRTDTQYF. This chain uses TRBV30 with TRBJ2-3; 9 positions agree with TRBD2. J gave up 1 base and V 4 bases, and 3 bases lay outside the gene matches. Germline CDR1 reads GTSNPN; CDR2 reads SVGIG (reference sequence). This CDR3 region has 14 residues.

In DNA, the CDR3 is TGCAGCGCCGGAGCTGGGAGGGGAAACGAGCAGTACTTC. Its protein product is CSAGAGRGNEQYF. The gene calls are TRBV29-1 and TRBJ2-7, with 7 bases lining up with TRBD2. The V gene end was trimmed by 7 bases and the J gene end by 5 bases; junction bases not matched to a gene: 11. The CDR3 has 13 amino acids. CDR1 and CDR2 (germline): SQVTM, ANQGSEA.

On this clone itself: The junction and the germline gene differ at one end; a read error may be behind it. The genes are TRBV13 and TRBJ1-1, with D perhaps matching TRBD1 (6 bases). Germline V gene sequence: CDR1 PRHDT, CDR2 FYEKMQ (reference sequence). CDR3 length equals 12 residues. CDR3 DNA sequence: TGTGCCAGCAGATTGCGACAGGAAGCCTTGGACTTT. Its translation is CASRLRQEALDF.

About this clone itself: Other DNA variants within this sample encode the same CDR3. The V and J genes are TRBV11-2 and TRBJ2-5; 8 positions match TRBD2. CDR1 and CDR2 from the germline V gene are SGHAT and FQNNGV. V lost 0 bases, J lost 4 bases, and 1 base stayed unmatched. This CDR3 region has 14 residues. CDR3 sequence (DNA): TGTGCCAGCAGCTTAGACCTAGCGGGAGAGACCCAGTACTTC. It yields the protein CASSLDLAGETQYF. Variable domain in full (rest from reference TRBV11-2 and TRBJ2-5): EAGVAQSPRYKIIEKRQSVAFWCNPISGHATLYWYQQILGQGPKLLIQFQNNGVVDDSQLPKDRFSAERLKGVDSTLKIQPAKLEDSAVYLCASSLDLAGETQYFGPGTRLLVL.

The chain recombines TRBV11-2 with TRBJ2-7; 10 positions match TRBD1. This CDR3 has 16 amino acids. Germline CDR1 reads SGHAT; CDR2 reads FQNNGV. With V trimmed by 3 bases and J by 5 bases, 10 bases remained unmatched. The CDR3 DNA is TGTGCCAGCAGCTTGCCCGGGACAGGGGTGAAAGACGAGCAGTACTTC. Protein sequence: CASSLPGTGVKDEQYF.

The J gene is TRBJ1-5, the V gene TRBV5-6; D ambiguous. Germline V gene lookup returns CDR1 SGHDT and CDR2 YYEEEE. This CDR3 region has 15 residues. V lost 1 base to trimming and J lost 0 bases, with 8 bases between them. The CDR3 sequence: CASSLWDYSNQPQHF. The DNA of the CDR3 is TGTGCCAGCAGCTTGTGGGATTATAGCAATCAGCCCCAGCATTTT.

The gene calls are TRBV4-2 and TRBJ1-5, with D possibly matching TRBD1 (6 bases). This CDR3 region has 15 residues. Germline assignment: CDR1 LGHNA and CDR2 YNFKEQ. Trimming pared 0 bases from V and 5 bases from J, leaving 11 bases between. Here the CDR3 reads CASSQEQQGYQPQHF. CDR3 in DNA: TGTGCCAGCAGCCAAGAGCAACAGGGTTATCAGCCCCAGCATTTT.

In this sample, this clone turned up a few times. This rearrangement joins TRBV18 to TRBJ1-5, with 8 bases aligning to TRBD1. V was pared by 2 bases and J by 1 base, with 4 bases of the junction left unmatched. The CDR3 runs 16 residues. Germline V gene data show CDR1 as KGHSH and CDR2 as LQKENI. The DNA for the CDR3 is TGTGCCAGCTCACCATCAGGGGGCGGAAGCAATCAGCCCCAGCATTTT. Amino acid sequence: CASSPSGGGSNQPQHF.

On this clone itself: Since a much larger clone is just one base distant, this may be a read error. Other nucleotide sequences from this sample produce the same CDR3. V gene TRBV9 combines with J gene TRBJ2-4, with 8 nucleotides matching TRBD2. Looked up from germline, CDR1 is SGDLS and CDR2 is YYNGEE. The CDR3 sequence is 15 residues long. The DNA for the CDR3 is TGCGCCAGCAGCGTGGGCGGGGGGCCCAAAAACATTCAGTACTTC. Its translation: CASSVGGGPKNIQYF.

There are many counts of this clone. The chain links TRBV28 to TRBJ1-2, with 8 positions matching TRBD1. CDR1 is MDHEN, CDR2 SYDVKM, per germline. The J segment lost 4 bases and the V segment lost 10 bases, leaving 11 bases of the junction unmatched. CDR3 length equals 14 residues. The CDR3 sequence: CATPTQGAGYGYTF. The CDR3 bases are TGTGCCACTCCCACCCAGGGGGCGGGCTATGGCTACACCTTC.

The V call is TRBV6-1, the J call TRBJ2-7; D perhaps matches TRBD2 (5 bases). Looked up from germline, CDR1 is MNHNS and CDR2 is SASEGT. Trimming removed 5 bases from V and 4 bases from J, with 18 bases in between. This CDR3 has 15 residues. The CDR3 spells CASSCPRTEDYEQYF. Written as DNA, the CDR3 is TGTGCCAGCAGTTGCCCGAGGACTGAAGATTACGAGCAGTACTTC.

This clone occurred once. CDR3 sequence: CASSPTGLNTEAFF. DNA of the CDR3: TGCGCCAGCAGCCCTACAGGGTTGAACACTGAAGCTTTCTTT. The rearrangement links TRBV5-1 to TRBJ1-1; D may be TRBD1 (6 bases). The CDR3 loop spans 14 amino acids. Germline CDR1 and CDR2: SGHRS and YFSETQ. The V end lost 4 bases, the J end lost 0 bases, and 10 bases lay between the germline ends.

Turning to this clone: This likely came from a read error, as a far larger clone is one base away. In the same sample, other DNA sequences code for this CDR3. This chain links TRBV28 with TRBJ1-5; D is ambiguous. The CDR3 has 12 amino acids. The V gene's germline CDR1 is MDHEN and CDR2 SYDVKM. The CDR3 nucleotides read TGTGCCAGCAGTCCGGCCGGTCAGCCACAGCATTTT. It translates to CASSPAGQPQHF. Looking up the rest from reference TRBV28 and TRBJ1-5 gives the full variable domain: DVKVTQSSRYLVKRTGEKVFLECVQDMDHENMFWYRQDPGLGLRLIYFSYDVKMKEKGDIPEGYSVSREKKERFSLILESASTNQTSMYLCASSPAGQPQHFGDGTRLSIL.

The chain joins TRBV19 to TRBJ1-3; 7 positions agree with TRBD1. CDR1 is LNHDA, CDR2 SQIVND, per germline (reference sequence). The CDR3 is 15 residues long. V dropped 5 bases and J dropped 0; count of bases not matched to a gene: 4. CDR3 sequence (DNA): TGTGCCAGTAGTCCGGGACAGCACTCTGGAAACACCATATATTTT. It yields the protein CASSPGQHSGNTIYF.

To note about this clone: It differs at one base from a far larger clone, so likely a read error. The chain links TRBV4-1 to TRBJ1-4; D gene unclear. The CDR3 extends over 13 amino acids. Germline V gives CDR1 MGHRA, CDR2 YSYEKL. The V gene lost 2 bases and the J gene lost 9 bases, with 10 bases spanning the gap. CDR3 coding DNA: TGCGCCAGCAGCCAAAGTCCGGCTAAAAAACTGTTTTTT. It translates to CASSQSPAKKLFF.

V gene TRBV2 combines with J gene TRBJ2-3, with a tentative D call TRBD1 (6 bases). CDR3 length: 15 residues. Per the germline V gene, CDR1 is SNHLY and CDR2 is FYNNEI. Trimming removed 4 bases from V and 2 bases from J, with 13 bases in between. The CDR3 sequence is CASSAGTYNTDTQYF. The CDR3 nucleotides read TGTGCCAGCAGTGCCGGGACATATAACACAGATACGCAGTATTTT.